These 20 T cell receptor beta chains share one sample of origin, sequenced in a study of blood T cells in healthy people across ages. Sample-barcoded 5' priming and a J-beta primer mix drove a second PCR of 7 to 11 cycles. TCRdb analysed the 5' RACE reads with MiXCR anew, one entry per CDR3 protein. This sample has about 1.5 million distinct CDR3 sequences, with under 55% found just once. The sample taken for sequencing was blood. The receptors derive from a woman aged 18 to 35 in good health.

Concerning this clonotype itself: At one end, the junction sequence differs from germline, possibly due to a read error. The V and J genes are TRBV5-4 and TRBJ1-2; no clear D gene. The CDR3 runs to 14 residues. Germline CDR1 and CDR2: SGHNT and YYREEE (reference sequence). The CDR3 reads CASSLVGFNYGHTF. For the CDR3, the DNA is TGTGCCAGCAGCTTGGTTGGTTTTAACTATGGCCACACCTTC.

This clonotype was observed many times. The CDR3 region is CASSSGPSSYEQYF. As DNA, the CDR3 is TGTGCCAGCAGTTCCGGACCTAGCTCCTACGAGCAGTACTTC. The rearrangement links TRBV12-3 or TRBV12-4 to TRBJ2-7; D is undetermined. CDR3 length: 14 amino acids. V was pared by 4 bases and J by 0 bases, with 10 bases between.

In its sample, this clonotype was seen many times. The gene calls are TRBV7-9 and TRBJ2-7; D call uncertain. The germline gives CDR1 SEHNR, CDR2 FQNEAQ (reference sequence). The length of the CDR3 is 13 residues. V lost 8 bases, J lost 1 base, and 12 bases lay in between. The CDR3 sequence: CASDSMRSYEQYF. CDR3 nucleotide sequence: TGTGCCAGCGACTCGATGCGATCCTACGAGCAGTACTTC.

The CDR3 loop is CASSTTTGRDGSYEQYF. The CDR3 DNA reads TGTGCCAGCAGCACTACTACCGGGCGGGATGGGTCCTACGAGCAGTACTTC. The chain uses TRBV7-9 and TRBJ2-7, with D perhaps TRBD2 (6 bases). Germline CDR1 is SEHNR and CDR2 is FQNEAQ (reference sequence). CDR3 length: 17 residues. V dropped 5 bases and J dropped 1 base, with 21 bases sitting between them.

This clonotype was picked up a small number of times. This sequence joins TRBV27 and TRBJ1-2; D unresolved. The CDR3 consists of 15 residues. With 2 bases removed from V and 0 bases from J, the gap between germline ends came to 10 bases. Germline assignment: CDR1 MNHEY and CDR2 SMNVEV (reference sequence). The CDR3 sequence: CASSLSERTNYGYTF. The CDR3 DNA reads TGTGCCAGCAGTTTAAGTGAAAGGACTAACTATGGCTACACCTTC.

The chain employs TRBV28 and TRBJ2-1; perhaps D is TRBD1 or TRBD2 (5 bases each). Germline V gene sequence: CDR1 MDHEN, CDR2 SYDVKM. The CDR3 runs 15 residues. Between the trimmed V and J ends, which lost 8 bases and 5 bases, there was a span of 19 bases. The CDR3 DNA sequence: TGTGCCAGCGGGCCCGAGCGAGGGACCAACAATGAGCAGTTCTTC. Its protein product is CASGPERGTNNEQFF.

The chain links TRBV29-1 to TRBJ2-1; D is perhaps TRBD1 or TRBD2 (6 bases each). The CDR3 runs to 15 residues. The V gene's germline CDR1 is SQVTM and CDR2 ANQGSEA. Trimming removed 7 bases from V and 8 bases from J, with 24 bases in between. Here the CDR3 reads CSAPGVPEQGDEQFF. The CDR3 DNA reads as TGCAGCGCTCCGGGGGTCCCAGAACAGGGTGATGAGCAGTTCTTC.

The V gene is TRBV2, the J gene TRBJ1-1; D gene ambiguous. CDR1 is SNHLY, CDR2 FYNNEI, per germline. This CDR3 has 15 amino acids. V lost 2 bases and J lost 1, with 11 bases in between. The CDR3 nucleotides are TGTGCCAGCAGTGAACCCTCGGAGGGGAACACTGAAGCTTTCTTT. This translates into CASSEPSEGNTEAFF.

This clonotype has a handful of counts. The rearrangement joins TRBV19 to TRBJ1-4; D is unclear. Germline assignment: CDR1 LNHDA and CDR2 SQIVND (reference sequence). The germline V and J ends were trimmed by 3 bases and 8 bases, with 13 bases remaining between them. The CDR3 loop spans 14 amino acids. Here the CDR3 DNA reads TGTGCCAGTAGTATCCTCGTCCATGGGGAAAAACTGTTTTTT. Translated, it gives CASSILVHGEKLFF.

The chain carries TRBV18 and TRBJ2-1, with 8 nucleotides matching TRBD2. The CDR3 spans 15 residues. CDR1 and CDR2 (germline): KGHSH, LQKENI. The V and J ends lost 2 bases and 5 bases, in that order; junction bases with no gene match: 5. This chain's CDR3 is CASSPSGSLNNEQFF. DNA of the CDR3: TGTGCCAGCTCACCAAGCGGGAGCCTTAACAATGAGCAGTTCTTC.

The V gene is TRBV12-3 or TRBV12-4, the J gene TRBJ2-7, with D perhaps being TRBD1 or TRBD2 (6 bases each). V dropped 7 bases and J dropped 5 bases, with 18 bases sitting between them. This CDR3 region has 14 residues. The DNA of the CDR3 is TGTGCCAGCAATAACCGGGGGCGTCCTAACGAGCAGTACTTC. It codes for CASNNRGRPNEQYF.

This chain's CDR3 is CASSFLQGPQNTEAFF. The CDR3 nucleotides are TGTGCCAGCAGTTTCCTCCAGGGGCCCCAGAACACTGAAGCTTTCTTT. This chain connects TRBV28 to TRBJ1-1, with a tentative D call TRBD1 (6 bases). This CDR3 region has 16 residues. The germline CDR1 and CDR2 sequences are MDHEN and SYDVKM. Between the trimmed V and J ends, which lost 3 bases and 1 base, there was a span of 15 bases. Based on the CDR3 plus reference TRBV28 and TRBJ1-1, the full variable domain is DVKVTQSSRYLVKRTGEKVFLECVQDMDHENMFWYRQDPGLGLRLIYFSYDVKMKEKGDIPEGYSVSREKKERFSLILESASTNQTSMYLCASSFLQGPQNTEAFFGQGTRLTVV.

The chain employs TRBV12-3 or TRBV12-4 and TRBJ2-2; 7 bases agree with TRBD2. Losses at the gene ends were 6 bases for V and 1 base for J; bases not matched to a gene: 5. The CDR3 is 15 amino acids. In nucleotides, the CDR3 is TGTGCCAGCAGGTTGACTAGCTTGAACACCGGGGAGCTGTTTTTT. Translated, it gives CASRLTSLNTGELFF.

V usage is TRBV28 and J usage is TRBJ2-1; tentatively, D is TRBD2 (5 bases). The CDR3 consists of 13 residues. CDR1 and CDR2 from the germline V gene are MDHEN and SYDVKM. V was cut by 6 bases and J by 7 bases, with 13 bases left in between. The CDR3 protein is CASSQRLLNEQFF. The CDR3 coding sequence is TGTGCCAGCAGCCAGCGGCTCTTGAATGAGCAGTTCTTC.

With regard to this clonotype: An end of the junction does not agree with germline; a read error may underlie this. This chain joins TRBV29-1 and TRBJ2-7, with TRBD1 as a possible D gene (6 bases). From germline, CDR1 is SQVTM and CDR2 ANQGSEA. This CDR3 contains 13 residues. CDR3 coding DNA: TGCAGCGTCCAAGACAGGAGGACCTACAAGCAGTACTTC. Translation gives CSVQDRRTYKQYF.

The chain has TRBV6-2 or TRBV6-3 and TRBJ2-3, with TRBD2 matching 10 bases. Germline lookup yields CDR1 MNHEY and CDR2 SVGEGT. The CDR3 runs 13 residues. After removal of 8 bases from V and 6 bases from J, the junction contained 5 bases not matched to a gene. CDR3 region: CASGSSGSDTQYF. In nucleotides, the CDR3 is TGTGCCAGCGGGTCTAGCGGGAGTGATACGCAGTATTTT.

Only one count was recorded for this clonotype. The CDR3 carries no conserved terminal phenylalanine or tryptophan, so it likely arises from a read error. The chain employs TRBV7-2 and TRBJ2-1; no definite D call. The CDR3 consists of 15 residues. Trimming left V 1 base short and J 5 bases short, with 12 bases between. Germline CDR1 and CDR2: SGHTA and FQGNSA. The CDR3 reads CASSLEGSGHNEQFI. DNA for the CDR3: TGTGCCAGCAGCTTAGAAGGGTCAGGCCACAATGAGCAGTTCATC.

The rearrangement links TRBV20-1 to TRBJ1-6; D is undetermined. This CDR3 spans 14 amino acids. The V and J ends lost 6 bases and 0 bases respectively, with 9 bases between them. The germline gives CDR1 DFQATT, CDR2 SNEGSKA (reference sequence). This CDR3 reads CSAHKSSYNSPLHF. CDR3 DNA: TGCAGTGCACACAAGAGCTCCTATAATTCACCCCTCCACTTT.

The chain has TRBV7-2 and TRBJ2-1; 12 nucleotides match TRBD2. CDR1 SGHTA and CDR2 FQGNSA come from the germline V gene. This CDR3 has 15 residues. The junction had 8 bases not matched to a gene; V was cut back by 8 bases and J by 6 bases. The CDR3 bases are TGTGCCAGCCACATAGCTAGCGGGAGGGTCAATGAGCAGTTCTTC. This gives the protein CASHIASGRVNEQFF.

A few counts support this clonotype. The chain's CDR3 is CAIRRDSDEQFF. Written as DNA, the CDR3 is TGTGCCATCAGGCGGGACTCTGATGAGCAGTTCTTC. The gene calls are TRBV10-3 and TRBJ2-1; perhaps TRBD2 as D (6 bases). Trimming cost V 6 bases and J 8 bases, with 11 bases left between them. The germline gives CDR1 ENHRY, CDR2 SYGVKD. The CDR3 loop spans 12 amino acids.